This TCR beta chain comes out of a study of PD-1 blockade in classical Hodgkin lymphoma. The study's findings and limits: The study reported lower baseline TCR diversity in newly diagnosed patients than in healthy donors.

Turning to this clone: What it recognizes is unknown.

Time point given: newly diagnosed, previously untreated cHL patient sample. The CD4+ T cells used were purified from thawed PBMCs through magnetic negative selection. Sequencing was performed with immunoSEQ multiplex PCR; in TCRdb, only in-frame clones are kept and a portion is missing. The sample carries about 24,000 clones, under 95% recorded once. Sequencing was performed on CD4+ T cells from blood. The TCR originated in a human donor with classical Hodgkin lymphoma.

DNA of the CDR3: TGTGCCAGCAGTCCCCGGGCGGAGGGCAATCAGCCCCAGCATTTT. It encodes CASSPRAEGNQPQHF. The chain has TRBV6-5 and TRBJ1-5; D unresolved. V shed 5 bases and J shed 2 bases, with 13 bases lying between them. The germline V gene has CDR1 MNHEY and CDR2 SVGAGI. The CDR3 is 15 residues long.